This TCR beta chain was found in a study of blood T cells in healthy people across ages. This CDR3 has 15 residues. Germline CDR1 MNHNS, CDR2 SASEGT. The junction had 7 bases not matched to a gene; V was cut back by 3 bases and J by 4 bases. This clonotype was found a few times. Together with a sample-barcoded 5' primer, a J-beta primer mix was included in a second PCR lasting 7 to 11 cycles. Every sample produced at least 3 million CDR3-containing paired-end reads. TCRdb ran MiXCR on the 5' RACE reads and lists one entry per CDR3 protein. Of roughly 700,000 distinct CDR3 sequences in the sample, 20% to 30% were seen once. These data were also filed under a second study, of T cells of mothers and their children. From that study: Donation involved three healthy Caucasian mothers and the six children that they had. Sample barcodes and 2-4 random nucleotides were added by the M1S primer of the second PCR.

Sample: blood. This TCR was sampled from a boy aged 5-17 years in good health. The genes are TRBV6-1 and TRBJ2-7; 9 bases agree with TRBD2. The CDR3 here is CASSDPLAGFYEQYF. CDR3 sequence (DNA): TGTGCCAGCAGTGATCCTCTAGCGGGGTTTTACGAGCAGTACTTC.